This T cell receptor beta chain was obtained from a study of cytomegalovirus exposure and HLA in healthy donors. Across the whole study: A later analysis reported the same platform for the roughly 120 validation repertoires and the 666 first-cohort repertoires. General study findings and limits: Researchers counted roughly 150 TCR beta chains as cytomegalovirus-associated.

This CDR3 contains 15 residues. Trimming left V 0 bases short and J 0 bases short, with 8 bases between. Looked up from germline, CDR1 is PRHDT and CDR2 is FYEKMQ (reference sequence). As to this clone: Antigen specificity is unknown.

The table came from immunoSEQ multiplex PCR; TCRdb's copy has only in-frame clones and leaves some out. The sample records 90,000 to 120,000 clones, around 85% being singletons. The donors were members of the validation cohort, which comprised 120 subjects and was separate from the first cohort of 666 subjects. The sample taken for sequencing was PBMCs. The TCR sequence derives from a woman under 30 in good health and CMV-seronegative. The chain carries TRBV13 and TRBJ2-5; D possibly corresponds to TRBD2 (6 bases). DNA of the CDR3: TGTGCCAGCAGCTTAGGGGCGGGGTACCAAGAGACCCAGTACTTC. Amino acids: CASSLGAGYQETQYF.